Shown below are 5 T cell receptor beta chains from a single sample sequenced in a study of cytomegalovirus exposure and HLA in healthy donors. With 60 Vbeta and 13 Jbeta primers, the PCR was carried out. This table comes from immunoSEQ multiplex PCR, and its TCRdb copy is limited to in-frame clones, with some not included. The sample lists approximately 170,000 clones, 82% occurring once. The sequenced sample consisted of PBMCs. These TCRs come from a male donor in good health and CMV-seronegative.

This clone turned up a few times. Other nucleotide sequences from this sample produce the same CDR3. The genes are TRBV5-1 and TRBJ2-7; D is undetermined. The germline V and J ends were trimmed by 0 bases and 4 bases, with 5 bases remaining between them. The CDR3 sequence is 12 residues long. Germline loops: CDR1 SGHRS, CDR2 YFSETQ. The CDR3 sequence is CASSLGEYEQYF. The CDR3 DNA is TGCGCCAGCAGCTTGGGCGAATACGAGCAGTACTTC.

The rearrangement links TRBV28 to TRBJ1-2, with 7 bases fitting TRBD1. Germline V CDR1 and CDR2: MDHEN, SYDVKM. V shed 7 bases and J 7 bases; nucleotides not matched to a gene: 15. This CDR3 has 15 residues. CDR3 nucleotide sequence: TGTGCCAGCATAGGGACAGCTAAACAAGGGGCTGGCTACACCTTC. Protein: CASIGTAKQGAGYTF.

The chain recombines TRBV7-2 with TRBJ2-2, with TRBD2 matching over 10 bases. The CDR3 consists of 17 residues. Trimming took 0 bases from V and 0 from J; bases not matched to a gene: 1. CDR1 is SGHTA, CDR2 FQGNSA, per germline. The CDR3 nucleotides read TGTGCCAGCAGCTTAGCTAGCGGGGGGCCGAACACCGGGGAGCTGTTTTTT. Its protein product is CASSLASGGPNTGELFF. The full variable domain, its missing parts supplied by reference TRBV7-2 and TRBJ2-2, is GAGVSQSPSNKVTEKGKDVELRCDPISGHTALYWYRQSLGQGLEFLIYFQGNSAPDKSGLPSDRFSAERTGGSVSTLTIQRTQQEDSAVYLCASSLASGGPNTGELFFGEGSRLTVL.

This chain connects TRBV14 to TRBJ2-5, with 10 bases matching TRBD1. The assigned J gene may be wrong: the sequence end matches TRBJ2-7 better. The CDR3 has 14 residues. Per germline, CDR1 SGHDN and CDR2 FVKESK. The CDR3 DNA follows: TGTGCCAGCAGCCCGGACAGGGGGTTTTACGAGCAGTACTTC. Translated, it gives CASSPDRGFYEQYF.

The J gene is TRBJ1-4, the V gene TRBV29-1; tentative D call: TRBD1 (6 bases). Germline loops: CDR1 SQVTM, CDR2 ANQGSEA. Deletions cut 1 base from V and 7 bases from J, with 10 bases between. The CDR3 consists of 13 residues. The DNA of the CDR3 is TGCAGCGTTGAAGGGGGGCCAGGTGAAAAACTGTTTTTT. This sequence encodes CSVEGGPGEKLFF.